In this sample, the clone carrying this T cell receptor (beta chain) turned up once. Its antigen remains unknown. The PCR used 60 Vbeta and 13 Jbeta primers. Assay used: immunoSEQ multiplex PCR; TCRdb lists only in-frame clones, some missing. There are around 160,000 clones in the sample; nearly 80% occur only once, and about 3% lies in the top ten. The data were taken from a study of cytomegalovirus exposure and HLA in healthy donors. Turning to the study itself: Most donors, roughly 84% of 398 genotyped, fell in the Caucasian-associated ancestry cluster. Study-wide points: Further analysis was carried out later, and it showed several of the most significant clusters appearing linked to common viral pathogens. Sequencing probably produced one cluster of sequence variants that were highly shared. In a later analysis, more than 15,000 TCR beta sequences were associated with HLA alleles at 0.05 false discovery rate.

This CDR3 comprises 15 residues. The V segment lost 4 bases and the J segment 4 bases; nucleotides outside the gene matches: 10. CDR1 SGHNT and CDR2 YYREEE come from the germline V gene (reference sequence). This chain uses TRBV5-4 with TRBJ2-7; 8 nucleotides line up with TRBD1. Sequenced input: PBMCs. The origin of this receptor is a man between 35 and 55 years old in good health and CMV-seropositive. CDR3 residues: CASSKTGGNSYEQYF. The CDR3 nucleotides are TGTGCCAGCAGCAAAACAGGGGGGAATTCATACGAGCAGTACTTC.